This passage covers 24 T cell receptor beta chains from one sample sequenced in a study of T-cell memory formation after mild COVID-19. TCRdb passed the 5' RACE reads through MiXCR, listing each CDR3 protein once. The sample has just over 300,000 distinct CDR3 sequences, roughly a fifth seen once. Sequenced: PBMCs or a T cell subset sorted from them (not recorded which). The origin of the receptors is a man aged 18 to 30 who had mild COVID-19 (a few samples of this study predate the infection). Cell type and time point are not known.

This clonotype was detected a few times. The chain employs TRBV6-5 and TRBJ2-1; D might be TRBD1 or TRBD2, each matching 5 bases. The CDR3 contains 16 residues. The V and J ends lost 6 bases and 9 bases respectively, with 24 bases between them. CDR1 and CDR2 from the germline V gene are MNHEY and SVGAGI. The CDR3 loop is CASSPLWGSNRAEQFF. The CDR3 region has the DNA TGTGCCAGCAGCCCCTTGTGGGGGTCCAACCGGGCTGAGCAGTTCTTC.

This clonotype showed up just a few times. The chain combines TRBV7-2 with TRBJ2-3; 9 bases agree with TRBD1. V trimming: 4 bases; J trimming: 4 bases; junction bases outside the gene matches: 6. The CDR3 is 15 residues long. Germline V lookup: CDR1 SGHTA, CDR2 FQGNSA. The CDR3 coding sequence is TGTGCCAGCAGCTCCAGACAGGGGGGGTCAGATACGCAGTATTTT. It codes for CASSSRQGGSDTQYF.

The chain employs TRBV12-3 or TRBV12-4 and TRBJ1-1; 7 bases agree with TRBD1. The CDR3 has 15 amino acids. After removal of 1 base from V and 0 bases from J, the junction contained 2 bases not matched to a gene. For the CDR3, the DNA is TGTGCCAGCAGTTTAGGACAGGGAGTGAACACTGAAGCTTTCTTT. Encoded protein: CASSLGQGVNTEAFF.

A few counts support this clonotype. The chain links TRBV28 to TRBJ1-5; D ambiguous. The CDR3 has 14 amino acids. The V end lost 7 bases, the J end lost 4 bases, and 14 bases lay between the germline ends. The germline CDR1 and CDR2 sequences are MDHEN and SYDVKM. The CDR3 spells CASIPGSGNQPQHF. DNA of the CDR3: TGTGCCAGCATCCCCGGTAGTGGAAATCAGCCCCAGCATTTT. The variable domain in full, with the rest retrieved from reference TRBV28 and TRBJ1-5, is DVKVTQSSRYLVKRTGEKVFLECVQDMDHENMFWYRQDPGLGLRLIYFSYDVKMKEKGDIPEGYSVSREKKERFSLILESASTNQTSMYLCASIPGSGNQPQHFGDGTRLSIL.

DNA of the CDR3: TGTGCCAGCCGTCCCTTGGGACAGGATAATGAAAAACTGTTTTTT. This sequence encodes CASRPLGQDNEKLFF. The chain is built from TRBV27 and TRBJ1-4, with 8 bases matching TRBD1. Germline V gives CDR1 MNHEY, CDR2 SMNVEV (reference sequence). Losses at the gene ends were 8 bases for V and 4 bases for J; bases not matched to a gene: 9. There are 15 residues in the CDR3.

The CDR3 DNA sequence: TGTGCCAGCAGTTCCGAAAGGCCAGATACGCAGTATTTT. Amino acid sequence: CASSSERPDTQYF. V gene TRBV28 combines with J gene TRBJ2-3; D is unclear. The CDR3 runs 13 residues. The germline V and J ends were trimmed by 4 bases and 4 bases, with 9 bases remaining between them. Germline values: CDR1 MDHEN, CDR2 SYDVKM.

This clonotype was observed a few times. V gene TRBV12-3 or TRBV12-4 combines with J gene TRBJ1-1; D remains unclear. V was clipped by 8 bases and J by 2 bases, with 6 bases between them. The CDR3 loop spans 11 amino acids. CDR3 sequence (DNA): TGTGCCAGCTTGGGAAACACTGAAGCTTTCTTT. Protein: CASLGNTEAFF.

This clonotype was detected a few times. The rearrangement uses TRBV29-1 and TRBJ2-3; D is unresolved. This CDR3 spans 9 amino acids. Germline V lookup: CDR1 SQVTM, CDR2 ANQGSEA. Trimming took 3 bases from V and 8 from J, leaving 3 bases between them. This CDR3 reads CSVDGTQYF. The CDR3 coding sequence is TGCAGCGTTGACGGTACGCAGTATTTT.

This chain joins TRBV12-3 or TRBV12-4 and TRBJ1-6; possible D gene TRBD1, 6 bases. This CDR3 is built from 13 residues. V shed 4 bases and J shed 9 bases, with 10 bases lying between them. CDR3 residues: CASSSAQGSPLHF. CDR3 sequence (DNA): TGTGCCAGCAGTTCGGCACAGGGTTCACCCCTCCACTTT.

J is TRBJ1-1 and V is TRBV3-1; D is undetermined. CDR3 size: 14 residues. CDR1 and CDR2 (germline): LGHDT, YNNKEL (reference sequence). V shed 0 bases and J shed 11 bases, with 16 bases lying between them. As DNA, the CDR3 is TGTGCCAGCAGCCAAGATTGGGCGTCGGTGCGGGCTTTCTTT. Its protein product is CASSQDWASVRAFF. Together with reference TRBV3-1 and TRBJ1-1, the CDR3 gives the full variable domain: DTAVSQTPKYLVTQMGNDKSIKCEQNLGHDTMYWYKQDSKKFLKIMFSYNNKELIINETVPNRFSPKSPDKAHLNLHINSLELGDSAVYFCASSQDWASVRAFFGQGTRLTVV.

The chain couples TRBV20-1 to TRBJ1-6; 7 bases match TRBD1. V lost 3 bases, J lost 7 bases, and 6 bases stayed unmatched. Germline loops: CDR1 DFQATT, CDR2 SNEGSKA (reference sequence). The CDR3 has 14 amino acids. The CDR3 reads CSASLQGRNSPLHF. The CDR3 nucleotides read TGCAGTGCTAGCTTACAGGGGAGAAATTCACCCCTCCACTTT.

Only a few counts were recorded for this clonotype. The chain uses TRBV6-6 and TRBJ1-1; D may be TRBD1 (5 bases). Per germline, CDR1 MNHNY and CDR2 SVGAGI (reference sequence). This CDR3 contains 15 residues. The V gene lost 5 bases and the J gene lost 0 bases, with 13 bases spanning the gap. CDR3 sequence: CASSQTRQLNTEAFF. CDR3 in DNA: TGTGCCAGCAGTCAGACCCGACAGTTGAACACTGAAGCTTTCTTT.

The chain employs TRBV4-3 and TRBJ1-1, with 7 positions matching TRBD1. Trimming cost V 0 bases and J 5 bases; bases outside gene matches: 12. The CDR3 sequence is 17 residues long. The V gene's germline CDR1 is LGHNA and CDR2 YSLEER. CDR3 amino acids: CASSQEIGQTGSTEAFF. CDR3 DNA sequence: TGCGCCAGCAGCCAAGAGATAGGCCAGACAGGGAGTACTGAAGCTTTCTTT.

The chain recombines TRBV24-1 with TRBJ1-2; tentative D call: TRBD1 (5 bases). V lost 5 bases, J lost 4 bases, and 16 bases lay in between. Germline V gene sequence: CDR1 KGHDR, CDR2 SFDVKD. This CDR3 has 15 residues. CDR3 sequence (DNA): TGTGCCACCAGTGCCCAGACAGTCGGCTTCTATGGCTACACCTTC. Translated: CATSAQTVGFYGYTF.

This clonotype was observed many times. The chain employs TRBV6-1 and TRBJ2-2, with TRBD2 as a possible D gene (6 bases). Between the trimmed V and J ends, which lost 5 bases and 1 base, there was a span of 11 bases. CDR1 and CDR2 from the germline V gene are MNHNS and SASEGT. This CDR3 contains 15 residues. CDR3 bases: TGTGCCAGCAGTCCCGGGACTTTGAACACCGGGGAGCTGTTTTTT. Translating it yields CASSPGTLNTGELFF.

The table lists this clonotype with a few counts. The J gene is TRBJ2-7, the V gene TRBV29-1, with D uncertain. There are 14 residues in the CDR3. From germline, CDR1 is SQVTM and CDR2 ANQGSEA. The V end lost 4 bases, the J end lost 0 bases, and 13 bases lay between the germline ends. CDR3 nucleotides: TGCAGCGTTGGCGAGCTCGGTTACTCCTACGAGCAGTACTTC. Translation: CSVGELGYSYEQYF.

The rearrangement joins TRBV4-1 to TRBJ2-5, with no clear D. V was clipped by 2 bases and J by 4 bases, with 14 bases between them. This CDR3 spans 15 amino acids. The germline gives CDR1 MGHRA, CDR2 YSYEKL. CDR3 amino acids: CASSQLIGAPETQYF. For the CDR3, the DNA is TGCGCCAGCAGCCAATTGATAGGAGCCCCAGAGACCCAGTACTTC.

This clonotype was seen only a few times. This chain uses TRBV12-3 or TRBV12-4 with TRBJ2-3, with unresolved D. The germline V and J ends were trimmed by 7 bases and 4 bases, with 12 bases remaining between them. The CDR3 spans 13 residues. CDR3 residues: CASTLTDADTQYF. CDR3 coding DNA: TGTGCCAGCACCTTGACGGACGCAGATACGCAGTATTTT.

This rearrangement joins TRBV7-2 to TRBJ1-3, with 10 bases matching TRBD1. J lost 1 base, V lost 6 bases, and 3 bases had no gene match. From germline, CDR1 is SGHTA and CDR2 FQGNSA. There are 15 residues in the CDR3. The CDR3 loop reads CASRPDRGSGNTIYF. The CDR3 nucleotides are TGTGCCAGCAGACCGGACAGGGGGTCTGGAAACACCATATATTTT. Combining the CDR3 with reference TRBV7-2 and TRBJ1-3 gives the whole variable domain GAGVSQSPSNKVTEKGKDVELRCDPISGHTALYWYRQSLGQGLEFLIYFQGNSAPDKSGLPSDRFSAERTGGSVSTLTIQRTQQEDSAVYLCASRPDRGSGNTIYFGEGSWLTVV.

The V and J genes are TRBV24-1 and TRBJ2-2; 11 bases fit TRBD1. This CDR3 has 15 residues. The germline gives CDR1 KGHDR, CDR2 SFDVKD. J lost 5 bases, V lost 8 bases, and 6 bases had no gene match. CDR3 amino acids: CATTGQGADTGELFF. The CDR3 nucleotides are TGTGCCACCACTGGACAGGGGGCGGATACCGGGGAGCTGTTTTTT.

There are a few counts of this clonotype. DNA for the CDR3: TGCAGTGCTAGAGATCAGGGCGGTTTCTACGAGCAGTACGTC. It codes for CSARDQGGFYEQYV. The genes are TRBV20-1 and TRBJ2-7; TRBD1 might be the D (5 bases). Germline CDR1 and CDR2: DFQATT and SNEGSKA (reference sequence). This CDR3 has 14 amino acids. Trimming stripped 0 bases from V and 3 bases from J, with 12 bases between.

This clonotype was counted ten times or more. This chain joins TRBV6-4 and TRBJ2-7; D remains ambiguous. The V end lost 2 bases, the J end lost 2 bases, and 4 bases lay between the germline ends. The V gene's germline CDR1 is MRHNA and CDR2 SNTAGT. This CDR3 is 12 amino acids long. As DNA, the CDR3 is TGTGCCAGCAGTGACGGGACCTACGAGCAGTACGTC. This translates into CASSDGTYEQYV.

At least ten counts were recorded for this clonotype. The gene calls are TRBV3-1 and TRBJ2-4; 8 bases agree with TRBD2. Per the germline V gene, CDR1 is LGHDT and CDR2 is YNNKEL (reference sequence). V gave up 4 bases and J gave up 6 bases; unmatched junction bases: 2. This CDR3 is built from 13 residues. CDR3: CASSLRGGNIQYF. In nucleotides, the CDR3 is TGTGCCAGCAGCCTTCGGGGGGGAAACATTCAGTACTTC.

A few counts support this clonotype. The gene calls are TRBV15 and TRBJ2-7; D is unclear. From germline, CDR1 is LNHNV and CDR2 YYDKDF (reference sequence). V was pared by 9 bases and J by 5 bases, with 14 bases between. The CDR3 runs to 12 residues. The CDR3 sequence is CATAAAVNEQYF. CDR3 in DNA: TGTGCCACAGCCGCGGCCGTTAACGAGCAGTACTTC.